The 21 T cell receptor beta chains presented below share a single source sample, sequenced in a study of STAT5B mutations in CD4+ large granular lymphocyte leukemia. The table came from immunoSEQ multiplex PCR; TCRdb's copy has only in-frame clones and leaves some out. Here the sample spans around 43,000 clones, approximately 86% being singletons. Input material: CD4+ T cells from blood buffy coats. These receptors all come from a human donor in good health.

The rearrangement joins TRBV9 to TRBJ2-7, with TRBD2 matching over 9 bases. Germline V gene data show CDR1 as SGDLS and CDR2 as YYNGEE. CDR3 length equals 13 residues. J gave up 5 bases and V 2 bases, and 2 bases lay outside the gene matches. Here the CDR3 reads CASSVSGSDEQYF. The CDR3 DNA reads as TGTGCCAGCAGCGTTAGCGGGAGCGACGAGCAGTACTTC. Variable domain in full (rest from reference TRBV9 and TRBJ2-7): DSGVTQTPKHLITATGQRVTLRCSPRSGDLSVYWYQQSLDQGLQFLIQYYNGEERAKGNILERFSAQQFPDLHSELNLSSLELGDSALYFCASSVSGSDEQYFGPGTRLTVT.

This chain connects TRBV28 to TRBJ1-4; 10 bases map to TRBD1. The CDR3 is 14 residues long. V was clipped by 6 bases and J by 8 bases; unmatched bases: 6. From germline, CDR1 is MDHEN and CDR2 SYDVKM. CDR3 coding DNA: TGTGCCAGCAGCACGGGACAGGGGTGGGAAAAACTGTTTTTT. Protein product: CASSTGQGWEKLFF.

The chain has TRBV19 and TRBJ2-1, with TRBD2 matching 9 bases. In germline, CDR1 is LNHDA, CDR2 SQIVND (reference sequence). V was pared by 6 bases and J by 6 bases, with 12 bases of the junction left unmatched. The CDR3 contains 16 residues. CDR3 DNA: TGTGCCAGTAGCCTAGCGGGAAAAAAGTTGGGCAATGAGCAGTTCTTC. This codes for CASSLAGKKLGNEQFF.

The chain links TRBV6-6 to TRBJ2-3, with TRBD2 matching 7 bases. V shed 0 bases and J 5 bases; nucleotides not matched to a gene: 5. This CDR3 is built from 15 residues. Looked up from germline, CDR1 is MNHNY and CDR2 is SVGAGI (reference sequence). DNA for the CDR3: TGTGCCAGCAGTTACTCGGGGGGGTGGAGAGATACGCAGTATTTT. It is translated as CASSYSGGWRDTQYF.

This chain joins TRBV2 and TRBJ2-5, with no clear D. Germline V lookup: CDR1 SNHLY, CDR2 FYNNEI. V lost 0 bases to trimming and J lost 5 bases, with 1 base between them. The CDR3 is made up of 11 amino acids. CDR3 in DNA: TGTGCCAGCAGTGAAGCGGAGACCCAGTACTTC. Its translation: CASSEAETQYF.

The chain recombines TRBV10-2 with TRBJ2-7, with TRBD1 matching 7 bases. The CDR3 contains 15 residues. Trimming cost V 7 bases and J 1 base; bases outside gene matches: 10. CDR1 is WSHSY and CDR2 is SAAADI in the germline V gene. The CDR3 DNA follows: TGCGCCAGCAAGACCGAAAGGGGGCATTCCTACGAGCAGTACTTC. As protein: CASKTERGHSYEQYF.

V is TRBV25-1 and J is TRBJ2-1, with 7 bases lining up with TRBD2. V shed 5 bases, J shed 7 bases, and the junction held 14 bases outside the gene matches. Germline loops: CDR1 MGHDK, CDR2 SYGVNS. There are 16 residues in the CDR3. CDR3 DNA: TGTGCCAGCAGTTTGCTAGAGGGAGGGCGGGTTAATGAGCAGTTCTTC. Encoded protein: CASSLLEGGRVNEQFF.

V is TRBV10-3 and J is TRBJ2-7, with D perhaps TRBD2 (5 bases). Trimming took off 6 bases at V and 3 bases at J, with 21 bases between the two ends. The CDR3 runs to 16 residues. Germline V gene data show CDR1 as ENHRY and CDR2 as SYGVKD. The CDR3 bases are TGTGCCATCAGCGCACCTTATGAGGGAGAGGGCTACGAGCAGTACTTC. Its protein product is CAISAPYEGEGYEQYF.

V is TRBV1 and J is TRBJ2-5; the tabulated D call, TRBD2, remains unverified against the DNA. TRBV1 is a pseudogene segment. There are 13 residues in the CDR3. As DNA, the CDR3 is TGCACCAGCAGCGGGGGAGGGGGGGAGACCCAGTACTTC. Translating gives CTSSGGGGETQYF.

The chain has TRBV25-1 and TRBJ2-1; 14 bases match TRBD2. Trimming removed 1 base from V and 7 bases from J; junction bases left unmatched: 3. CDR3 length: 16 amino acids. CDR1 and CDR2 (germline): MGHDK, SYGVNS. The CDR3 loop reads CASSESGTSGRNEQFF. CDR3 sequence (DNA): TGTGCCAGCAGTGAATCCGGGACTAGCGGGAGAAATGAGCAGTTCTTC.

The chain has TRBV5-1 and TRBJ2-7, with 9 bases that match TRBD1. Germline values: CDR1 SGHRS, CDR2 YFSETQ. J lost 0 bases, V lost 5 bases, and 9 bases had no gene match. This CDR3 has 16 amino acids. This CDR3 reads CASRLTGTGSSYEQYF. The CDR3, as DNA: TGCGCCAGCAGACTTACCGGGACAGGGAGCTCCTACGAGCAGTACTTC.

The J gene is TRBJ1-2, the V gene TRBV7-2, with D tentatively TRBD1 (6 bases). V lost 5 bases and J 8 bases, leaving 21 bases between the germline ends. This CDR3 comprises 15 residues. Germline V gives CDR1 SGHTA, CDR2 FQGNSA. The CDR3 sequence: CASSLGGGGPYGYTF. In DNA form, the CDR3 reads TGTGCCAGCAGCCTTGGGGGCGGTGGACCCTACGGCTACACCTTC. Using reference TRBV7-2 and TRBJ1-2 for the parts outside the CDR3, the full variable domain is GAGVSQSPSNKVTEKGKDVELRCDPISGHTALYWYRQSLGQGLEFLIYFQGNSAPDKSGLPSDRFSAERTGGSVSTLTIQRTQQEDSAVYLCASSLGGGGPYGYTFGSGTRLTVV.

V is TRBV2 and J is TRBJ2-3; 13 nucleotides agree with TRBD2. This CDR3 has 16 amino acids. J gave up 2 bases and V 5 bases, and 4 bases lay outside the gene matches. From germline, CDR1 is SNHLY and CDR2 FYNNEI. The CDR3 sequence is CASSRLAGGPTDTQYF. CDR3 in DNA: TGTGCCAGCAGTAGACTAGCGGGAGGCCCCACAGATACGCAGTATTTT.

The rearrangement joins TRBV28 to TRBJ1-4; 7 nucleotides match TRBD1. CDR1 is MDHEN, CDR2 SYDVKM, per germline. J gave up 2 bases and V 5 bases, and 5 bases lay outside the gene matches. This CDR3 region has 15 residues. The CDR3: CASSDRAGTNEKLFF. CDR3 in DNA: TGTGCCAGCAGTGACAGGGCCGGGACTAATGAAAAACTGTTTTTT.

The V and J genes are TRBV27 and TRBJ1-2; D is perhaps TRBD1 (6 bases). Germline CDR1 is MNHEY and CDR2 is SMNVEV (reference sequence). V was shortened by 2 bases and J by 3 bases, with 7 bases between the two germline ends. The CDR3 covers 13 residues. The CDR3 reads CASSLRQDYGYTF. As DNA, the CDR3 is TGTGCCAGCAGTTTAAGACAGGACTATGGCTACACCTTC.

CDR3 nucleotide sequence: TGCGCCAGCAGCTTGGCGACTAGCCGGGCCACAGATACGCAGTATTTT. This sequence encodes CASSLATSRATDTQYF. This chain links TRBV5-1 with TRBJ2-3; 7 bases line up with TRBD2. Trimming took 0 bases from V and 2 from J; bases not matched to a gene: 6. The CDR3 is made up of 16 amino acids. In germline, CDR1 is SGHRS, CDR2 YFSETQ.

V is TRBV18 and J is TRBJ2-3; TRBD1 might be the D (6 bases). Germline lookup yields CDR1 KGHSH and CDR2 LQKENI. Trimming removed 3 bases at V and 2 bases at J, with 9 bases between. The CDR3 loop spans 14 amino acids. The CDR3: CASSPGTSTDTQYF. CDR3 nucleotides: TGTGCCAGCTCACCGGGGACATCCACAGATACGCAGTATTTT.

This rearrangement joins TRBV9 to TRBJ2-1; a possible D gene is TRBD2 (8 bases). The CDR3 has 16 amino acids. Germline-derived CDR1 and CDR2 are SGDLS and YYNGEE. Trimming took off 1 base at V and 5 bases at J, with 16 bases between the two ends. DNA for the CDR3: TGTGCCAGCAGCGTAACTGGGACTAGGGGGCACAATGAGCAGTTCTTC. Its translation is CASSVTGTRGHNEQFF.

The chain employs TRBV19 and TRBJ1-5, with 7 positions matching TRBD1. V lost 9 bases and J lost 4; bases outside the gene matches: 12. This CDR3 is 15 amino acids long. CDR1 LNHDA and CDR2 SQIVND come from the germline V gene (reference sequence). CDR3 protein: CASILRQGWNQPQHF. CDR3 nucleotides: TGTGCCAGCATCCTCCGACAGGGTTGGAATCAGCCCCAGCATTTT.

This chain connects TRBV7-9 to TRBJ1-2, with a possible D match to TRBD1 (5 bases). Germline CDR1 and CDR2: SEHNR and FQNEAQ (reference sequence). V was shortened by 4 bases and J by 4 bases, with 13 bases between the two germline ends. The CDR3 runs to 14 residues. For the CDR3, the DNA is TGTGCCAGCAGCTCCAGGGTTGGTGGCTATGGCTACACCTTC. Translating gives CASSSRVGGYGYTF.

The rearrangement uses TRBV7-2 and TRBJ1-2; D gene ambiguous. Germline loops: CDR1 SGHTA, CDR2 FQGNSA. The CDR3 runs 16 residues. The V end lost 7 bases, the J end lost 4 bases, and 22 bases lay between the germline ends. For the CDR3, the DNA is TGTGCCAGCACCCCAAGCGGTCGCACGAAAGGCTATGGCTACACCTTC. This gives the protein CASTPSGRTKGYGYTF.